The 21 T cell receptor beta chains listed next were all sequenced from one sample in a study of blood T cell repertoires in COVID-19. TCRdb keeps only in-frame clones here, not all; method: immunoSEQ multiplex PCR. The data hold around 95,000 clones, with about 86% observed a single time. The sample consisted of peripheral blood. The receptors were sampled from a human donor in a cohort sampled during active COVID-19.

V gene TRBV28 combines with J gene TRBJ2-2, with a weak D call TRBD1 (6 bases). Trimming shortened V by 3 bases and J by 0 bases, and 17 bases separated the two germline ends. Germline V gene data show CDR1 as MDHEN and CDR2 as SYDVKM. CDR3 size: 18 residues. This CDR3 is CASSFLTPTGSNTGELFF. CDR3 DNA: TGTGCCAGCAGTTTCCTAACGCCGACAGGCTCGAACACCGGGGAGCTGTTTTTT.

The V and J genes are TRBV5-1 and TRBJ2-7, with TRBD1 matching over 7 bases. The CDR3 length is 13 residues. V shed 7 bases and J 2 bases; nucleotides not matched to a gene: 6. Germline V lookup: CDR1 SGHRS, CDR2 YFSETQ. CDR3 residues: CASGTGTAYEQYF. The DNA for the CDR3 is TGCGCCAGCGGGACCGGGACAGCCTACGAGCAGTACTTC.

This rearrangement joins TRBV4-3 to TRBJ2-4; 7 nucleotides match TRBD2. Germline V gene sequence: CDR1 LGHNA, CDR2 YSLEER. Trimming removed 4 bases from V and 0 bases from J; junction bases left unmatched: 12. The CDR3 sequence is 18 residues long. The CDR3 DNA follows: TGCGCCAGCAGCCCCCGCCTCGGGGCTAGCGGAGCCAAAAACATTCAGTACTTC. Protein sequence: CASSPRLGASGAKNIQYF.

The V call is TRBV12-5, the J call TRBJ2-1, with TRBD2 matching over 10 bases. CDR3 length: 18 amino acids. The germline V gene encodes CDR1 LGHNT and CDR2 FRNRAP. With 0 bases clipped from V and 6 bases from J, the junction kept 11 bases outside the gene matches. The CDR3 region has the DNA TGTGCTAGTGGTTTGGTTCCGGACGGACTAGCGGACCCCAATGAGCAGTTCTTC. It yields the protein CASGLVPDGLADPNEQFF.

The rearrangement links TRBV7-6 to TRBJ2-1, with 7 bases identical to TRBD1. The CDR3 extends over 16 amino acids. Germline CDR1 is SGHVS and CDR2 is FNYEAQ. V shed 4 bases and J 4 bases; nucleotides not matched to a gene: 10. The CDR3 DNA reads as TGTGCCAGCAGCTCTAGCATCCGGGACAGATACAATGAGCAGTTCTTC. As protein: CASSSSIRDRYNEQFF.

This chain joins TRBV11-2 and TRBJ2-3; weak D call: TRBD2 (5 bases). The V gene's germline CDR1 is SGHAT and CDR2 FQNNGV. V was shortened by 4 bases and J by 0 bases, with 11 bases between the two germline ends. This CDR3 spans 15 amino acids. CDR3 region: CASSSWRTSTDTQYF. The CDR3 region has the DNA TGTGCCAGCAGCTCCTGGAGGACTAGCACAGATACGCAGTATTTT.

The genes are TRBV6-5 and TRBJ1-6; D remains ambiguous. CDR3 size: 13 residues. Germline V gene data show CDR1 as MNHEY and CDR2 as SVGAGI. Trimming cost V 7 bases and J 7 bases, with 11 bases left between them. CDR3 in amino acids: CASTGRMNSPLHF. CDR3 sequence (DNA): TGTGCCAGCACCGGCAGGATGAATTCACCCCTCCACTTT.

The chain carries TRBV27 and TRBJ2-1; 11 bases match TRBD2. Trimming cost V 3 bases and J 0 bases; bases outside gene matches: 13. From germline, CDR1 is MNHEY and CDR2 SMNVEV (reference sequence). This CDR3 has 20 amino acids. The CDR3 sequence: CASSFSRWLAGGSSYNEQFF. The CDR3, as DNA: TGTGCCAGCAGTTTTTCCCGGTGGCTAGCGGGAGGCAGCTCCTACAATGAGCAGTTCTTC.

With regard to this clone: Other DNA sequences in the same sample also yield this CDR3. V and J are TRBV6-4 and TRBJ2-1, with TRBD1 matching over 7 bases. Germline V gives CDR1 MRHNA, CDR2 SNTAGT. This CDR3 region has 15 residues. V trimming: 0 bases; J trimming: 4 bases; junction bases outside the gene matches: 3. This chain's CDR3 is CASSDSAGGYNEQFF. The CDR3 DNA sequence: TGTGCCAGCAGTGACTCGGCAGGGGGTTACAATGAGCAGTTCTTC.

The chain carries TRBV19 and TRBJ2-5; TRBD2 agrees at 10 bases. The CDR3 has 17 residues. V was clipped by 3 bases and J by 1 base; unmatched bases: 8. CDR1 LNHDA and CDR2 SQIVND come from the germline V gene (reference sequence). As DNA, the CDR3 is TGTGCCAGTAGTATGAGGCGAGGACTAGCGGCCCAAGAGACCCAGTACTTC. It yields the protein CASSMRRGLAAQETQYF. The full variable domain, with the rest looked up from reference TRBV19 and TRBJ2-5, is DGGITQSPKYLFRKEGQNVTLSCEQNLNHDAMYWYRQDPGQGLRLIYYSQIVNDFQKGDIAEGYSVSREKKESFPLTVTSAQKNPTAFYLCASSMRRGLAAQETQYFGPGTRLLVL.

J is TRBJ1-2 and V is TRBV6-6; D is undetermined. The V gene's germline CDR1 is MNHNY and CDR2 SVGAGI (reference sequence). This CDR3 has 14 amino acids. Deletions cut 6 bases from V and 4 bases from J, with 15 bases between. CDR3 DNA sequence: TGTGCCAGCAGCCCCACGGGTGCCCGCTATGGCTACACCTTC. Amino acids: CASSPTGARYGYTF.

This chain's CDR3 is CASSQGGGPRNTIYF. Written as DNA, the CDR3 is TGCGCCAGCAGCCAAGGGGGAGGGCCCAGAAACACCATATATTTT. The V call is TRBV4-1, the J call TRBJ1-3; no reliable D call. V was clipped by 1 base and J by 5 bases, with 12 bases between them. The germline V gene has CDR1 MGHRA and CDR2 YSYEKL. The CDR3 totals 15 residues.

V and J are TRBV5-4 and TRBJ2-3, with D maybe TRBD1 (6 bases). V lost 6 bases to trimming and J lost 0 bases, with 17 bases between them. The V gene's germline CDR1 is SGHNT and CDR2 YYREEE (reference sequence). The CDR3 spans 16 residues. CDR3 in DNA: TGTGCCAGCACCACCAGGCGGCAGGGGAGCACAGATACGCAGTATTTT. This codes for CASTTRRQGSTDTQYF.

This clone was counted at least ten times. This chain uses TRBV15 with TRBJ1-5; D possibly corresponds to TRBD1 (5 bases). Germline loops: CDR1 LNHNV, CDR2 YYDKDF (reference sequence). Trimming left V 7 bases short and J 7 bases short, with 8 bases between. The CDR3 is 11 amino acids. The DNA for the CDR3 is TGTGCCACCAAAAAGGGGCAGCCCCAGCATTTT. Protein: CATKKGQPQHF.

The chain carries TRBV9 and TRBJ2-5; 7 nucleotides match TRBD2. After removal of 0 bases from V and 1 base from J, the junction contained 6 bases not matched to a gene. CDR3 size: 16 residues. CDR1 SGDLS and CDR2 YYNGEE come from the germline V gene. This CDR3 reads CASSVAEGLPQETQYF. DNA for the CDR3: TGTGCCAGCAGCGTAGCCGAGGGACTACCCCAAGAGACCCAGTACTTC. The whole variable domain, filled in from reference TRBV9 and TRBJ2-5, reads DSGVTQTPKHLITATGQRVTLRCSPRSGDLSVYWYQQSLDQGLQFLIQYYNGEERAKGNILERFSAQQFPDLHSELNLSSLELGDSALYFCASSVAEGLPQETQYFGPGTRLLVL.

This clone has more than one count but fewer than ten. V usage is TRBV6-5 and J usage is TRBJ2-7; 9 bases line up with TRBD1. The CDR3 totals 15 residues. With 7 bases clipped from V and 2 bases from J, the junction kept 9 bases outside the gene matches. In germline, CDR1 is MNHEY, CDR2 SVGAGI. The CDR3 region has the DNA TGTGCCAGCAAGAGGGGGACAGGGAGAACCTACGAGCAGTACTTC. It translates to CASKRGTGRTYEQYF.

The chain combines TRBV5-1 with TRBJ2-5; 7 bases are a match to TRBD2. The germline V gene has CDR1 SGHRS and CDR2 YFSETQ. J lost 1 base, V lost 7 bases, and 10 bases had no gene match. This CDR3 has 15 amino acids. CDR3 DNA sequence: TGCGCCAGCGGGCCGGCGGGAGACCTCCAAGAGACCCAGTACTTC. This sequence encodes CASGPAGDLQETQYF.

CDR3 DNA: TGTGCCAGTACCCAATCCTTGGGACATAAAGAAAAACTGTTTTTT. As protein: CASTQSLGHKEKLFF. The chain has TRBV19 and TRBJ1-4; perhaps TRBD1 as D (6 bases). CDR1 is LNHDA, CDR2 SQIVND, per germline (reference sequence). The CDR3 totals 15 residues. V was shortened by 7 bases and J by 8 bases, with 20 bases between the two germline ends.

The rearrangement links TRBV15 to TRBJ2-1; no clear D. Germline CDR1 LNHNV, CDR2 YYDKDF (reference sequence). V was clipped by 0 bases and J by 9 bases, with 9 bases between them. The CDR3 totals 13 residues. DNA of the CDR3: TGTGCCACCAGCAGAGATCTTACCAGTGAGCAGTTCTTC. This encodes CATSRDLTSEQFF.

The rearrangement uses TRBV6-2 or TRBV6-3 and TRBJ2-7; perhaps TRBD2 as D (6 bases). Germline CDR1 reads MNHEY; CDR2 reads SVGEGT. The CDR3 is made up of 15 amino acids. Trimming removed 4 bases at V and 3 bases at J, with 16 bases between. Here the CDR3 DNA reads TGTGCCAGCAGTTCGCCGGGACTGGCTTACTACGAGCAGTACTTC. It is translated as CASSSPGLAYYEQYF.

The chain combines TRBV15 with TRBJ2-5; D is ambiguous. Trimming took off 0 bases at V and 1 base at J, with 15 bases between the two ends. This CDR3 region has 17 residues. Germline CDR1 is LNHNV and CDR2 is YYDKDF (reference sequence). CDR3 nucleotides: TGTGCCACCAGCAGAGAGGGCCATTTACTCCTCCAAGAGACCCAGTACTTC. The encoded protein is CATSREGHLLLQETQYF. Drawing the rest from reference TRBV15 and TRBJ2-5, the complete variable domain is DAMVIQNPRYQVTQFGKPVTLSCSQTLNHNVMYWYQQKSSQAPKLLFHYYDKDFNNEADTPDNFQSRRPNTSFCFLDIRSPGLGDTAMYLCATSREGHLLLQETQYFGPGTRLLVL.